Each of the 21 T cell receptor beta chains below was sequenced from the same sample in a study of cytomegalovirus exposure and HLA in healthy donors. Sequenced by immunoSEQ multiplex PCR; TCRdb stores in-frame clones only, minus some. The sample includes some 79,000 clones, around 94% of them seen just once. Sequences were obtained from PBMCs. The receptors were sampled from a woman between 18 and 29 years old in good health and CMV-seropositive.

The V gene is TRBV4-3, the J gene TRBJ2-2; 7 nucleotides match TRBD1. This CDR3 has 15 amino acids. The ends lost 2 bases at V and 7 bases at J; junction bases unmatched: 7. Germline V gene data show CDR1 as LGHNA and CDR2 as YSLEER. CDR3 nucleotides: TGCGCCAGCAGCCAAAGTGACAGGGCGCACGGGGAGCTGTTTTTT. Amino acids: CASSQSDRAHGELFF.

This rearrangement joins TRBV11-2 to TRBJ2-1, with 8 bases identical to TRBD2. Germline trimming cut 5 bases from V and 9 bases from J; bases unmatched to any gene: 6. Germline V gives CDR1 SGHAT, CDR2 FQNNGV. The CDR3 is 13 amino acids. CDR3 protein: CASSGGLGIEQFF. CDR3 sequence (DNA): TGTGCCAGCAGCGGGGGACTAGGGATTGAGCAGTTCTTC.

CDR3: CASSYRLLNNYEQYF. The CDR3 nucleotides are TGTGCCAGCAGCTATAGACTGCTCAACAACTACGAGCAGTACTTC. The gene calls are TRBV5-6 and TRBJ2-7; D not certain. CDR3 length equals 15 residues. Germline CDR1 reads SGHDT; CDR2 reads YYEEEE. V lost 3 bases, J lost 3 bases, and 16 bases lay in between.

V gene TRBV11-2 combines with J gene TRBJ2-3; no firm D call. The CDR3 contains 16 residues. Looked up from germline, CDR1 is SGHAT and CDR2 is FQNNGV. The V end was cut by 5 bases, the J end by 0 bases, with 15 bases between. In nucleotides, the CDR3 is TGTGCCAGCAGCCCTAAGTTTGGAGTGAGCACAGATACGCAGTATTTT. This codes for CASSPKFGVSTDTQYF.

The V and J genes are TRBV2 and TRBJ2-3; 9 nucleotides match TRBD2. The CDR3 sequence is 15 residues long. Germline V gene data show CDR1 as SNHLY and CDR2 as FYNNEI. J was trimmed by 2 bases and V by 8 bases; bases with no gene match: 8. For the CDR3, the DNA is TGTGCCAGCCGCAGACTAGCGGTAAACACAGATACGCAGTATTTT. This gives the protein CASRRLAVNTDTQYF.

The chain links TRBV5-1 to TRBJ2-2, with D possibly being TRBD2 (6 bases). CDR3 length: 14 amino acids. CDR1 and CDR2 from the germline V gene are SGHRS and YFSETQ. V gave up 0 bases and J gave up 7 bases, with 10 bases separating them. The CDR3 protein is CASSLAGEIGELFF. In DNA form, the CDR3 reads TGCGCCAGCAGCTTGGCGGGGGAGATCGGGGAGCTGTTTTTT.

The J gene is TRBJ1-1, the V gene TRBV7-8, with a tentative D call TRBD1 (6 bases). Trimming removed 2 bases from V and 6 bases from J, with 22 bases in between. In germline, CDR1 is SGHVS, CDR2 FQNEAQ. CDR3 length: 17 residues. CDR3 DNA sequence: TGTGCCAGCAGCTTATACGGCGGGGGGCTCCCCCGTGCTGAAGCTTTCTTT. Translated, it gives CASSLYGGGLPRAEAFF.

The chain has TRBV6-5 and TRBJ2-7; 7 bases agree with TRBD1. The CDR3 has 15 amino acids. V shed 4 bases, J shed 0 bases, and the junction held 6 bases outside the gene matches. The germline gives CDR1 MNHEY, CDR2 SVGAGI. The CDR3: CASSFGQAVSYEQYF. CDR3 coding DNA: TGTGCCAGCAGTTTCGGACAGGCTGTCTCCTACGAGCAGTACTTC.

This clone showed up just a few times. This rearrangement joins TRBV6-1 to TRBJ1-2; D might be TRBD1 (6 bases). The CDR3 is 14 residues long. Germline V CDR1 and CDR2: MNHNS, SASEGT. Trimming took 7 bases from V and 6 from J, leaving 18 bases between them. DNA for the CDR3: TGTGCCAGCACCCTGGACAGCGCATATGATGGCTACACCTTC. Translated: CASTLDSAYDGYTF.

The chain joins TRBV28 to TRBJ2-7, with TRBD1 matching over 10 bases. This CDR3 has 15 residues. Looked up from germline, CDR1 is MDHEN and CDR2 is SYDVKM. V gave up 8 bases and J gave up 2 bases; unmatched junction bases: 9. DNA for the CDR3: TGTGCCAGCTCCCTCCCCGGGACAGGGGCCTACGAGCAGTACTTC. Translation gives CASSLPGTGAYEQYF.

The gene calls are TRBV4-1 and TRBJ2-7; 9 bases map to TRBD2. Germline V gives CDR1 MGHRA, CDR2 YSYEKL. This CDR3 has 18 residues. The V segment lost 2 bases and the J segment 3 bases; nucleotides outside the gene matches: 14. This CDR3 is CASSQRVAGASGGYEQYF. For the CDR3, the DNA is TGCGCCAGCAGCCAACGGGTAGCGGGGGCCTCTGGGGGCTACGAGCAGTACTTC.

The chain uses TRBV6-1 and TRBJ1-3, with D unresolved. Deletions cut 4 bases from V and 0 bases from J, with 7 bases between. In germline, CDR1 is MNHNS, CDR2 SASEGT. CDR3 length equals 14 residues. The CDR3, as DNA: TGTGCCAGCAGTGGGCTGAACTCTGGAAACACCATATATTTT. Translating gives CASSGLNSGNTIYF.

This sequence joins TRBV5-8 and TRBJ2-5; D may be TRBD1 (6 bases). The CDR3 totals 16 residues. The ends were cut back, 0 bases at V and 4 bases at J, with 16 bases in the middle. Germline loops: CDR1 SGHTS, CDR2 YDEGEE. The CDR3 nucleotides read TGTGCCAGCAGCTTGGCCATGGGGCTAGGGGGAGAGACCCAGTACTTC. The encoded protein is CASSLAMGLGGETQYF.

The CDR3 protein is CASSQVGETLNEKLFF. The CDR3, as DNA: TGTGCCAGCAGCCAAGTCGGGGAGACACTCAATGAAAAACTGTTTTTT. V gene TRBV4-2 combines with J gene TRBJ1-4; D is uncertain. Trimming pared 1 base from V and 5 bases from J, leaving 14 bases between. Germline V gives CDR1 LGHNA, CDR2 YNFKEQ. The CDR3 has 16 residues.

The V gene is TRBV6-1, the J gene TRBJ1-1; 8 bases agree with TRBD1. Germline V gene lookup returns CDR1 MNHNS and CDR2 SASEGT. V shed 7 bases, J shed 8 bases, and the junction held 3 bases outside the gene matches. The CDR3 consists of 11 residues. The CDR3 bases are TGTGCCAGCAACAGGGGGACCGAAGCTTTCTTT. Protein product: CASNRGTEAFF.

CDR3 coding DNA: TGCAGCGCCCCCGCGGGAGGTGAAGCTTTCTTT. Its protein product is CSAPAGGEAFF. This chain joins TRBV29-1 and TRBJ1-1, with D uncertain. The germline CDR1 and CDR2 sequences are SQVTM and ANQGSEA. The CDR3 loop spans 11 amino acids. V was pared by 7 bases and J by 7 bases, with 13 bases between. Using reference TRBV29-1 and TRBJ1-1 for the parts outside the CDR3, the full variable domain is SAVISQKPSRDICQRGTSLTIQCQVDSQVTMMFWYRQQPGQSLTLIATANQGSEATYESGFVIDKFPISRPNLTFSTLTVSNMSPEDSSIYLCSAPAGGEAFFGQGTRLTVV.

The rearrangement uses TRBV7-2 and TRBJ2-4, with TRBD1 as a possible D gene (5 bases). With 2 bases removed from V and 5 bases from J, the gap between germline ends came to 7 bases. This CDR3 is built from 13 residues. Per germline, CDR1 SGHTA and CDR2 FQGNSA. This CDR3 reads CASSLRGENIQYF. In DNA, the CDR3 is TGTGCCAGCAGCTTAAGGGGTGAAAACATTCAGTACTTC.

In DNA form, the CDR3 reads TGTGCCAGCAGCTTAGTAGGGACTAGCGGGGGACAAGAGACCCAGTACTTC. It is translated as CASSLVGTSGGQETQYF. This chain connects TRBV7-6 to TRBJ2-5; 14 bases map to TRBD2. Germline trimming cut 1 base from V and 2 bases from J; bases unmatched to any gene: 3. This CDR3 is 17 amino acids long. Germline CDR1 reads SGHVS; CDR2 reads FNYEAQ.

The rearrangement joins TRBV23-1 to TRBJ2-3; 8 positions agree with TRBD2. TRBV23-1 is designated an ORF whose function remains uncertain. This CDR3 spans 15 amino acids. Trimming removed 0 bases from V and 4 bases from J; junction bases left unmatched: 3. CDR3 coding DNA: TGCGCCAGCAGTCAATCGTCAGCGGGAGCAGATACGCAGTATTTT. Translated: CASSQSSAGADTQYF.

The chain couples TRBV2 to TRBJ2-5, with 8 nucleotides matching TRBD1. This CDR3 has 14 residues. J was trimmed by 1 base and V by 6 bases; bases with no gene match: 4. Germline CDR1 is SNHLY and CDR2 is FYNNEI. Written as DNA, the CDR3 is TGTGCCAGCAGCGAGGACAGGGCCCAAGAGACCCAGTACTTC. Its protein product is CASSEDRAQETQYF. The full variable domain, rest sourced from reference TRBV2 and TRBJ2-5, is EPEVTQTPSHQVTQMGQEVILRCVPISNHLYFYWYRQILGQKVEFLVSFYNNEISEKSEIFDDQFSVERPDGSNFTLKIRSTKLEDSAMYFCASSEDRAQETQYFGPGTRLLVL.

The chain recombines TRBV11-3 with TRBJ2-1; 10 positions agree with TRBD2. The trim removed 5 bases at V and 9 bases at J, leaving 10 bases unmatched. In germline, CDR1 is SGHNT, CDR2 YENEEA. The length of the CDR3 is 15 residues. CDR3 protein: CASSDLLAGEPEQFF. In DNA form, the CDR3 reads TGTGCCAGCAGCGATCTCCTAGCGGGAGAGCCTGAGCAGTTCTTC.